What follows are 14 T cell receptor beta chains derived from one specimen sequenced in a study of yellow fever vaccine responses in identical twins. TCRdb processed the RT-PCR reads anew with MiXCR; each CDR3 protein has one entry. The sample consists of around 7,700 distinct CDR3 sequences, 86% of them appearing once. The sequenced sample was T cells from blood (PBMCs), unsorted or a sorted subset (not recorded which), obtained before or after yellow fever vaccination (not recorded which). These receptor sequences come from a woman aged 18-29 years who received the yellow fever vaccine.

This clonotype has a single count. The chain recombines TRBV11-1 with TRBJ2-3; possible D gene TRBD2, 6 bases. The V gene lost 3 bases and the J gene lost 0 bases, with 10 bases spanning the gap. Germline lookup yields CDR1 SGHAT and CDR2 FQDESV (reference sequence). This CDR3 has 15 amino acids. The CDR3 here is CASSFGSRSTDTQYF. The CDR3 DNA sequence: TGTGCCAGCAGCTTCGGGAGCAGGAGCACAGATACGCAGTATTTT. The entire variable domain, with the rest obtained from reference TRBV11-1 and TRBJ2-3, is as follows: EAEVAQSPRYKITEKSQAVAFWCDPISGHATLYWYRQILGQGPELLVQFQDESVVDDSQLPKDRFSAERLKGVDSTLKIQPAELGDSAMYLCASSFGSRSTDTQYFGPGTRLTVL.

The rearrangement links TRBV2 to TRBJ2-7; tentatively, D is TRBD1 or TRBD2 (5 bases each). Germline CDR1 and CDR2: SNHLY and FYNNEI. The V end was cut by 9 bases, the J end by 0 bases, with 12 bases between. This CDR3 has 13 residues. CDR3 sequence reads: CARGVLSSYEQYF. CDR3 DNA sequence: TGTGCCAGGGGGGTCTTGAGCTCCTACGAGCAGTACTTC.

The chain carries TRBV29-1 and TRBJ2-3; 13 bases map to TRBD2. Germline V gene sequence: CDR1 SQVTM, CDR2 ANQGSEA. V was clipped by 4 bases and J by 0 bases; unmatched bases: 1. The length of the CDR3 is 15 residues. The CDR3 loop reads CSVVGLAGSTDTQYF. CDR3 nucleotide sequence: TGCAGCGTTGTGGGACTAGCGGGAAGCACAGATACGCAGTATTTT.

The gene calls are TRBV7-1 and TRBJ2-1; D unresolved. TRBV7-1 qualifies as an ORF whose function is uncertain. This CDR3 is 15 amino acids long. V lost 3 bases and J 0 bases, leaving 9 bases between the germline ends. The CDR3 spells CASSSSYNSYNEQFF. The CDR3 bases are TGTGCCAGCAGCTCCAGCTACAACTCCTACAATGAGCAGTTCTTC.

This clonotype was seen a single time. V gene TRBV7-3 combines with J gene TRBJ1-3; D is unclear. The V and J ends lost 1 base and 0 bases respectively, with 10 bases between them. Germline V gene lookup returns CDR1 SGHTA and CDR2 FQGTGA. The CDR3 is 16 amino acids. The DNA for the CDR3 is TGTGCCAGCAGCTTAATGACACCCGACTCTGGAAACACCATATATTTT. This encodes CASSLMTPDSGNTIYF.

The V and J genes are TRBV18 and TRBJ1-1; no definite D call. Per the germline V gene, CDR1 is KGHSH and CDR2 is LQKENI. The CDR3 has 13 amino acids. V lost 2 bases, J lost 5 bases, and 9 bases lay in between. CDR3 sequence: CASSPMAETEAFF. The CDR3 nucleotides read TGTGCCAGCTCACCAATGGCTGAAACTGAAGCTTTCTTT.

The V call is TRBV11-3, the J call TRBJ2-2; D is unclear. The V gene lost 0 bases and the J gene lost 2 bases, with 7 bases spanning the gap. CDR3 length: 15 amino acids. CDR1 SGHNT and CDR2 YENEEA come from the germline V gene. The CDR3 region is CASSLERRNTGELFF. CDR3 DNA sequence: TGTGCCAGCAGCTTAGAGCGCCGAAACACCGGGGAGCTGTTTTTT.

The chain carries TRBV11-3 and TRBJ2-1; TRBD2 matches 14 bases. Germline CDR1 reads SGHNT; CDR2 reads YENEEA. The CDR3 length is 16 residues. After removal of 4 bases from V and 10 bases from J, the junction contained 9 bases not matched to a gene. The DNA for the CDR3 is TGTGCCAGCAGCTCGGGGGGGACTAGCGGGGGAATAGAGCAGTTCTTC. Its protein product is CASSSGGTSGGIEQFF. Full variable domain (missing parts from reference TRBV11-3 and TRBJ2-1): EAGVVQSPRYKIIEKKQPVAFWCNPISGHNTLYWYLQNLGQGPELLIRYENEEAVDDSQLPKDRFSAERLKGVDSTLKIQPAELGDSAVYLCASSSGGTSGGIEQFFGPGTRLTVL.

The chain is built from TRBV5-4 and TRBJ2-3, with TRBD2 as a possible D gene (5 bases). CDR1 is SGHNT and CDR2 is YYREEE in the germline V gene (reference sequence). V lost 1 base and J lost 4, with 13 bases in between. The CDR3 sequence is 15 residues long. This CDR3 is CASSLTRRGSDTQYF. CDR3 nucleotide sequence: TGTGCCAGCAGCTTGACAAGACGAGGGTCAGATACGCAGTATTTT.

The rearrangement links TRBV3-1 to TRBJ2-1; D gene uncertain. The V and J ends lost 1 base and 3 bases respectively, with 4 bases between them. Germline CDR1 is LGHDT and CDR2 is YNNKEL (reference sequence). The CDR3 contains 13 residues. DNA for the CDR3: TGTGCCAGCAGCCAAGGGATCTACAATGAGCAGTTCTTC. Its protein product is CASSQGIYNEQFF.

The V call is TRBV29-1, the J call TRBJ2-1; D gene ambiguous. V was pared by 1 base and J by 7 bases, with 5 bases between. This CDR3 spans 11 amino acids. CDR1 SQVTM and CDR2 ANQGSEA come from the germline V gene. In DNA form, the CDR3 reads TGCAGCGTTGAAGTCGGAAATGAGCAGTTCTTC. It specifies CSVEVGNEQFF.

V gene TRBV29-1 combines with J gene TRBJ2-5; D possibly corresponds to TRBD1 (5 bases). This CDR3 is built from 12 residues. The V and J ends lost 4 bases and 4 bases respectively, with 10 bases between them. In germline, CDR1 is SQVTM, CDR2 ANQGSEA. CDR3 in DNA: TGCAGCGTTGGGCCCCAGGGAGAGACCCAGTACTTC. Its protein is CSVGPQGETQYF.

The rearrangement joins TRBV7-2 to TRBJ1-2, with TRBD1 matching over 7 bases. V shed 0 bases, J shed 4 bases, and the junction held 2 bases outside the gene matches. This CDR3 is built from 14 residues. Germline CDR1 and CDR2: SGHTA and FQGNSA. The DNA for the CDR3 is TGTGCCAGCAGCTTAGCTAGACAGGGCTATGGCTACACCTTC. Its protein is CASSLARQGYGYTF.

J is TRBJ2-1 and V is TRBV12-3 or TRBV12-4, with 7 bases fitting TRBD2. V gave up 5 bases and J gave up 6 bases; unmatched junction bases: 7. The CDR3 extends over 14 amino acids. This CDR3 reads CASSNAGVLNEQFF. The CDR3 DNA is TGTGCCAGCAGTAATGCGGGGGTGCTCAATGAGCAGTTCTTC.